These 20 T cell receptor beta chains originate from one sample sequenced in a study of blood T cell repertoires in COVID-19. Profiling relied on immunoSEQ multiplex PCR, and the TCRdb table lists in-frame clones only, not all of them. Of around 18,000 clones in the sample, approximately 89% were seen once. Input material: peripheral blood. All receptors come from a man aged 55 to 70 with active COVID-19.

The J gene is TRBJ2-7, the V gene TRBV28; no clear D. Germline loops: CDR1 MDHEN, CDR2 SYDVKM. With 3 bases removed from V and 0 bases from J, the gap between germline ends came to 6 bases. This CDR3 contains 13 residues. The CDR3 nucleotides read TGTGCCAGCAGTTTTACAAACTCCTACGAGCAGTACTTC. This encodes CASSFTNSYEQYF.

The V gene is TRBV27, the J gene TRBJ1-2; D gene ambiguous. The germline V and J ends were trimmed by 5 bases and 4 bases, with 14 bases remaining between them. Germline loops: CDR1 MNHEY, CDR2 SMNVEV (reference sequence). The CDR3 loop spans 14 amino acids. The CDR3 loop reads CASSPSSSLYGYTF. The CDR3 DNA reads TGTGCCAGCAGTCCCTCCTCAAGCCTCTATGGCTACACCTTC.

The J gene is TRBJ1-1, the V gene TRBV6-5; tentative D call: TRBD1 (5 bases). Germline loops: CDR1 MNHEY, CDR2 SVGAGI. Trimming left V 9 bases short and J 1 base short, with 12 bases between. The length of the CDR3 is 13 residues. The CDR3 region is CASCSTGNTEAFF. The CDR3, as DNA: TGTGCCAGTTGTTCCACAGGGAACACTGAAGCTTTCTTT.

J is TRBJ1-1 and V is TRBV4-1; the D gene is possibly TRBD1 (6 bases). The V gene's germline CDR1 is MGHRA and CDR2 YSYEKL. This CDR3 region has 15 residues. V was trimmed by 4 bases and J by 3 bases, leaving 15 bases between them. This chain's CDR3 is CASSPLGKGDTEAFF. CDR3 nucleotides: TGCGCCAGCAGCCCCCTCGGGAAGGGGGACACTGAAGCTTTCTTT.

Worth noting for this clone: This same CDR3 is encoded by further DNA sequences in the sample. V is TRBV10-3 and J is TRBJ2-3; 8 bases map to TRBD2. CDR3 size: 18 residues. Trimming removed 2 bases from V and 0 bases from J; junction bases left unmatched: 10. The germline V gene has CDR1 ENHRY and CDR2 SYGVKD. CDR3 amino acids: CAISETRLASGSTDTQYF. In nucleotides, the CDR3 is TGTGCCATCAGTGAGACACGACTCGCTAGCGGGAGCACAGATACGCAGTATTTT.

This chain links TRBV30 with TRBJ1-2, with 7 positions matching TRBD1. This CDR3 is 14 amino acids long. Germline V gene sequence: CDR1 GTSNPN, CDR2 SVGIG (reference sequence). The V segment lost 4 bases and the J segment 8 bases; nucleotides outside the gene matches: 13. The CDR3 region is CAWIRDRPVRGYTF. CDR3 DNA sequence: TGTGCCTGGATTAGGGACAGACCAGTAAGGGGCTACACCTTC.

This clone appeared once. This rearrangement joins TRBV30 to TRBJ2-2; possibly TRBD1 for D (6 bases). Between the trimmed V and J ends, which lost 0 bases and 6 bases, there was a span of 17 bases. The CDR3 spans 16 residues. Germline V CDR1 and CDR2: GTSNPN, SVGIG (reference sequence). CDR3 coding DNA: TGTGCCTGGAGTGTAGGGGGTCGCCTGGGGTCCGGGGAGCTGTTTTTT. Its translation is CAWSVGGRLGSGELFF.

This chain connects TRBV5-1 to TRBJ1-1, with a tentative D call TRBD1 (5 bases). The CDR3 has 15 residues. In germline, CDR1 is SGHRS, CDR2 YFSETQ. The V gene lost 0 bases and the J gene lost 1 base, with 10 bases spanning the gap. The CDR3 loop is CASSLVWGRNTEAFF. CDR3 DNA: TGCGCCAGCAGCTTGGTCTGGGGCCGGAACACTGAAGCTTTCTTT. Filled out from reference TRBV5-1 and TRBJ1-1, the complete variable domain reads KAGVTQTPRYLIKTRGQQVTLSCSPISGHRSVSWYQQTPGQGLQFLFEYFSETQRNKGNFPGRFSGRQFSNSRSEMNVSTLELGDSALYLCASSLVWGRNTEAFFGQGTRLTVV.

The chain is built from TRBV19 and TRBJ2-7, with 9 positions matching TRBD1. Germline CDR1 reads LNHDA; CDR2 reads SQIVND (reference sequence). V shed 7 bases and J 2 bases; nucleotides not matched to a gene: 9. The CDR3 extends over 15 amino acids. The CDR3, as DNA: TGTGCCAGTACCATCGGGGGACAGGGTACCTACGAGCAGTACTTC. Translated: CASTIGGQGTYEQYF.

This sequence joins TRBV7-9 and TRBJ2-3; D is perhaps TRBD2 (6 bases). V lost 3 bases to trimming and J lost 5 bases, with 12 bases between them. Germline V gives CDR1 SEHNR, CDR2 FQNEAQ (reference sequence). This CDR3 is 14 amino acids long. CDR3 DNA sequence: TGTGCCAGCAGCTTTAGCAGGGAGGAAGATACGCAGTATTTT. This encodes CASSFSREEDTQYF.

This chain links TRBV19 with TRBJ1-1; the D gene is possibly TRBD1 (6 bases). Germline assignment: CDR1 LNHDA and CDR2 SQIVND (reference sequence). CDR3 size: 15 residues. Trimming took 8 bases from V and 1 from J, leaving 17 bases between them. The CDR3 is CASLRGGSQNTEAFF. The CDR3 DNA is TGTGCCAGTCTAAGAGGGGGTTCGCAGAACACTGAAGCTTTCTTT.

The chain employs TRBV5-5 and TRBJ2-7; weak D call: TRBD2 (5 bases). There are 15 residues in the CDR3. Per the germline V gene, CDR1 is SGHKS and CDR2 is YYEKEE (reference sequence). Trimming took off 5 bases at V and 3 bases at J, with 18 bases between the two ends. This CDR3 reads CASSSGRIANYEQYF. Written as DNA, the CDR3 is TGTGCCAGCAGTTCAGGACGCATAGCGAACTACGAGCAGTACTTC.

V and J are TRBV19 and TRBJ2-1, with D maybe TRBD2 (6 bases). CDR1 LNHDA and CDR2 SQIVND come from the germline V gene (reference sequence). CDR3 size: 14 residues. V dropped 9 bases and J dropped 0 bases, with 12 bases sitting between them. In DNA form, the CDR3 reads TGTGCCAGCCAGGGACTTAGCTCCTACAATGAGCAGTTCTTC. It translates to CASQGLSSYNEQFF.

The J gene is TRBJ1-5, the V gene TRBV9; D possibly corresponds to TRBD1 (6 bases). Germline values: CDR1 SGDLS, CDR2 YYNGEE. CDR3 length equals 15 residues. V lost 4 bases and J lost 0, with 11 bases in between. CDR3 nucleotide sequence: TGTGCCAGCAGCACCACAGGGAATAGCAATCAGCCCCAGCATTTT. As protein: CASSTTGNSNQPQHF.

The V call is TRBV5-1, the J call TRBJ2-7; TRBD1 matches 8 bases. CDR3 length: 15 residues. J gave up 9 bases and V 4 bases, and 15 bases lay outside the gene matches. Germline V gene data show CDR1 as SGHRS and CDR2 as YFSETQ. The CDR3 here is CASSVGQGFPSGQYF. DNA for the CDR3: TGCGCCAGCAGCGTAGGACAGGGATTCCCGAGTGGGCAGTACTTC.

The chain links TRBV15 to TRBJ2-3, with TRBD2 matching 9 bases. The CDR3 spans 16 residues. With 1 base clipped from V and 4 bases from J, the junction kept 6 bases outside the gene matches. CDR1 and CDR2 from the germline V gene are LNHNV and YYDKDF (reference sequence). CDR3 protein: CATSRGYSGGADTQYF. The CDR3 DNA follows: TGTGCCACCAGCAGAGGGTATAGCGGGGGCGCAGATACGCAGTATTTT.

V is TRBV19 and J is TRBJ1-1, with D hard to call. The CDR3 has 14 amino acids. With 7 bases removed from V and 4 bases from J, the gap between germline ends came to 16 bases. Germline CDR1 is LNHDA and CDR2 is SQIVND (reference sequence). In DNA form, the CDR3 reads TGTGCCAGTACCTTCCTCGGGGAAAGCACTGAAGCTTTCTTT. It codes for CASTFLGESTEAFF.

The chain couples TRBV4-3 to TRBJ2-3; 9 positions agree with TRBD2. This CDR3 is built from 15 residues. Losses at the gene ends were 0 bases for V and 4 bases for J; bases not matched to a gene: 2. The germline V gene has CDR1 LGHNA and CDR2 YSLEER. CDR3 coding DNA: TGCGCCAGCAGCCAAGATCGCGGGGGGGCAGATACGCAGTATTTT. This sequence encodes CASSQDRGGADTQYF.

This clone was detected only a few times. The chain employs TRBV6-5 and TRBJ1-4; perhaps TRBD1 as D (6 bases). From germline, CDR1 is MNHEY and CDR2 SVGAGI. V lost 6 bases and J lost 6, with 17 bases in between. The CDR3 runs 15 residues. CDR3 in amino acids: CASSLKGQKYEKLFF. The CDR3 DNA follows: TGTGCCAGCAGCCTCAAAGGACAGAAGTATGAAAAACTGTTTTTT.

This chain joins TRBV30 and TRBJ1-1, with D tentatively TRBD1 (5 bases). Germline V gives CDR1 GTSNPN, CDR2 SVGIG (reference sequence). The CDR3 spans 14 residues. Trimming pared 0 bases from V and 3 bases from J, leaving 11 bases between. The DNA of the CDR3 is TGTGCCTGGAGTGTATCCAGGGAGGACACTGAAGCTTTCTTT. This encodes CAWSVSREDTEAFF.